This entry concerns a single T cell receptor beta chain. Its antigen is not identified. The data were obtained in a study of cytomegalovirus exposure and HLA in healthy donors. It was with 60 Vbeta and 13 Jbeta primers that the PCR ran. TCRdb's copy holds only in-frame clones and misses some; the assay was immunoSEQ multiplex PCR. This table holds 200,000 or so clones, 70% to 90% found once. This cohort consisted of healthy bone marrow donors. Germline V CDR1 and CDR2: SGHRS, YFSETQ. The trim removed 4 bases at V and 1 base at J, leaving 3 bases unmatched. The CDR3 length is 14 residues. The study, taken as a whole, reports: Presence/absence analyses took donor sequencing depth as roughly uniform. There were a few CMV-associated chains whose specificity for CMV antigens was confirmed in vitro. Diagnosis of cytomegalovirus status made by the classifier reportedly showed high specificity and sensitivity.

This chain connects TRBV5-1 to TRBJ2-7; 9 bases agree with TRBD2. The sample taken for sequencing was PBMCs. The receptor comes from a woman under 30 in good health and CMV-seropositive. CDR3 DNA: TGCGCCAGCAGCCCGACTAGCGGATCCTACGAGCAGTACTTC. This sequence encodes CASSPTSGSYEQYF.